The following is a T cell receptor (beta chain) sequence with its context. The sample is drawn from a study of blood T cell repertoires in COVID-19. Turning to the study itself: The cDNA or gDNA used as material had been derived from T cells, B-cell-depleted T cells, or PBMCs.

V lost 2 bases to trimming and J lost 2 bases, with 13 bases between them. Germline CDR1 reads MNHNS; CDR2 reads SASEGT. The CDR3 covers 15 residues. The age range of participants was about 18 to 90 years, with residence in about two dozen US areas. The method was immunoSEQ multiplex PCR; TCRdb's version includes in-frame clones alone and lacks a portion of them. This sample has under 400,000 clones, with around 87% found just once. The receptor was derived from a man aged 40-49 years in a cohort exposed to, infected with or recovered from COVID-19 (not recorded which). V is TRBV6-1 and J is TRBJ2-7; D possibly corresponds to TRBD2 (5 bases). Source material: PBMCs or T cells enriched from blood (not recorded which). CDR3: CASSENAGVTYEQYF. The CDR3, as DNA: TGTGCCAGCAGTGAAAACGCCGGGGTAACCTACGAGCAGTACTTC.